These 32 T cell receptor beta chains originate from one sample sequenced in a study of tissue T cells after allogeneic stem cell transplantation. Steroid-refractory graft-versus-host disease after allogeneic hematopoietic cell transplant qualified adults for prospective research-autopsy enrollment. The repertoire was sequenced with immunoSEQ multiplex PCR; TCRdb's copy has only in-frame clones and lacks some. The repertoire holds roughly 3,100 clones, 64% seen once, with 22% in the top ten. The material was jejunal tissue, obtained at autopsy. These receptors were taken from a male patient at least 60 years old with steroid-refractory graft-versus-host disease after an allogeneic stem cell transplant. Some T cells may be graft donor cells.

This clone was seen a handful of times. The V gene is TRBV3-1 (or the pseudogene TRBV3-2), the J gene TRBJ1-2; possibly TRBD1 for D (5 bases). CDR3 size: 14 residues. Trimming removed 4 bases at V and 4 bases at J, with 13 bases between. Germline CDR1 reads LGHDT; CDR2 reads YNNKEL (reference sequence). The CDR3 nucleotides read TGTGCCAGCAGCCTGATGGGGCCGAGCTATGGCTACACCTTC. It is translated as CASSLMGPSYGYTF.

This chain links TRBV12-5 with TRBJ2-1, with D unclear. With 7 bases removed from V and 7 bases from J, the gap between germline ends came to 8 bases. The CDR3 is 11 amino acids. The germline gives CDR1 LGHNT, CDR2 FRNRAP. The CDR3 loop reads CASAMGNEQFF. The CDR3 DNA follows: TGTGCTAGTGCCATGGGGAATGAGCAGTTCTTC.

The V call is TRBV7-2, the J call TRBJ1-6; the D is unclear. This CDR3 is 13 amino acids long. Trimming stripped 3 bases from V and 14 bases from J, with 14 bases between. Germline V gives CDR1 SGHTA, CDR2 FQGNSA. The CDR3 nucleotides are TGTGCCAGCAGCTTGGGCATAACTTCGACCCTCCACTTT. The encoded protein is CASSLGITSTLHF. Together with reference TRBV7-2 and TRBJ1-6, the CDR3 gives the full variable domain: GAGVSQSPSNKVTEKGKDVELRCDPISGHTALYWYRQSLGQGLEFLIYFQGNSAPDKSGLPSDRFSAERTGGSVSTLTIQRTQQEDSAVYLCASSLGITSTLHFGNGTRLTVT.

The chain uses TRBV9 and TRBJ2-2; maybe TRBD2 (5 bases). Germline assignment: CDR1 SGDLS and CDR2 YYNGEE. V was pared by 2 bases and J by 4 bases, with 9 bases between. CDR3 size: 14 residues. The CDR3 DNA sequence: TGTGCCAGCAGCGTCCTAGCTACCACCGGGGAGCTGTTTTTT. Translation gives CASSVLATTGELFF.

The CDR3 region has the DNA TGTGCCAGCAGCGGAACCGGGGAGCTGTTTTTT. Protein: CASSGTGELFF. The chain carries TRBV11-3 and TRBJ2-2; D is undetermined. CDR3 length: 11 residues. V lost 5 bases to trimming and J lost 5 bases, with 3 bases between them. CDR1 and CDR2 (germline): SGHNT, YENEEA.

The chain's CDR3 is CASSRLNQPQHF. CDR3 in DNA: TGTGCCAGCAGCAGACTCAATCAGCCCCAGCATTTT. The chain employs TRBV27 and TRBJ1-5; no clear D gene. Trimming cost V 6 bases and J 3 bases, with 6 bases left between them. The CDR3 runs to 12 residues. The germline gives CDR1 MNHEY, CDR2 SMNVEV (reference sequence).

By share of the sample, this clone is medium-sized. The V gene is TRBV4-3, the J gene TRBJ2-1; 16 nucleotides line up with TRBD2. CDR1 is LGHNA, CDR2 YSLEER, per germline. The CDR3 length is 15 residues. The V segment lost 3 bases and the J segment 8 bases; nucleotides outside the gene matches: 1. In DNA, the CDR3 is TGCGCCAGCAGCCAGGGACTAGCGGGGGGGGATGAGCAGTTCTTC. Its protein is CASSQGLAGGDEQFF.

The CDR3 DNA is TGTGCCAGCAGCGTAGGGAACAGGGGAGACACCGGGGAGCTGTTTTTT. This codes for CASSVGNRGDTGELFF. This chain uses TRBV9 with TRBJ2-2, with 7 bases lining up with TRBD1. The CDR3 is 16 amino acids. Germline V gives CDR1 SGDLS, CDR2 YYNGEE. Unmatched junction bases numbered 5, after V lost 0 bases and J lost 3 bases. The whole variable domain, remainder taken from reference TRBV9 and TRBJ2-2, is DSGVTQTPKHLITATGQRVTLRCSPRSGDLSVYWYQQSLDQGLQFLIQYYNGEERAKGNILERFSAQQFPDLHSELNLSSLELGDSALYFCASSVGNRGDTGELFFGEGSRLTVL.

This clone came up once. The rearrangement joins TRBV2 to TRBJ2-1; a weak D match, TRBD1 (5 bases). There are 14 residues in the CDR3. Looked up from germline, CDR1 is SNHLY and CDR2 is FYNNEI. The ends were cut back, 4 bases at V and 2 bases at J, with 9 bases in the middle. The CDR3 region has the DNA TGTGCCAGCAGTGTAGTCAGGGCCTACAATGAGCAGTTCTTC. Amino acids: CASSVVRAYNEQFF.

The rearrangement links TRBV6-2 or TRBV6-3 to TRBJ1-6; weak D call: TRBD1 (6 bases). In germline, CDR1 is MNHEY, CDR2 SVGEGT. The CDR3 covers 16 residues. V was pared by 5 bases and J by 8 bases, with 19 bases between. The CDR3 loop is CASSKDSLRGYSPLHF. The CDR3 coding sequence is TGTGCCAGCAGTAAGGACAGCCTCAGGGGTTATTCACCCCTCCACTTT.

The chain joins TRBV19 to TRBJ2-4; no clear D gene. Trimming took 3 bases from V and 0 from J, leaving 6 bases between them. The CDR3 spans 14 residues. CDR1 is LNHDA, CDR2 SQIVND, per germline (reference sequence). The DNA of the CDR3 is TGTGCCAGTAGTATTAGTTCAGCCAAAAACATTCAGTACTTC. It is translated as CASSISSAKNIQYF.

V and J are TRBV7-2 and TRBJ2-7; D assignment may be TRBD1 or TRBD2 (5 bases each). The CDR3 consists of 15 residues. Deletions cut 5 bases from V and 2 bases from J, with 16 bases between. Germline V gene sequence: CDR1 SGHTA, CDR2 FQGNSA. CDR3 amino acids: CASSPFRDGTYEQYF. As DNA, the CDR3 is TGTGCCAGCAGCCCATTCCGGGACGGGACCTACGAGCAGTACTTC. The full variable domain, completed using reference TRBV7-2 and TRBJ2-7, is GAGVSQSPSNKVTEKGKDVELRCDPISGHTALYWYRQSLGQGLEFLIYFQGNSAPDKSGLPSDRFSAERTGGSVSTLTIQRTQQEDSAVYLCASSPFRDGTYEQYFGPGTRLTVT.

The rearrangement joins TRBV19 to TRBJ2-1, with 7 bases identical to TRBD1. Germline-derived CDR1 and CDR2 are LNHDA and SQIVND (reference sequence). The CDR3 totals 15 residues. The V segment lost 7 bases and the J segment 5 bases; nucleotides outside the gene matches: 11. CDR3 sequence (DNA): TGTGCCAGTACGACAGGGCGCCTTGTGGACAATGAGCAGTTCTTC. Its translation is CASTTGRLVDNEQFF.

The chain is built from TRBV14 and TRBJ1-6; D remains unclear. Germline lookup yields CDR1 SGHDN and CDR2 FVKESK. Trimming cost V 1 base and J 4 bases, with 2 bases left between them. The CDR3 totals 13 residues. CDR3 region: CASSQGYNSPLHF. CDR3 DNA: TGTGCCAGCAGCCAAGGTTATAATTCACCCCTCCACTTT. Supplemented by reference TRBV14 and TRBJ1-6, the full variable domain reads EAGVTQFPSHSVIEKGQTVTLRCDPISGHDNLYWYRRVMGKEIKFLLHFVKESKQDESGMPNNRFLAERTGGTYSTLKVQPAELEDSGVYFCASSQGYNSPLHFGNGTRLTVT.

Here the CDR3 reads CASSPSGAWSTEAFF. The CDR3 DNA reads TGTGCCAGCAGCCCCTCCGGGGCATGGAGCACTGAAGCTTTCTTT. The chain recombines TRBV7-9 with TRBJ1-1, with D perhaps matching TRBD1 (5 bases). The CDR3 covers 15 residues. Trimming removed 5 bases at V and 4 bases at J, with 17 bases between. Germline CDR1 reads SEHNR; CDR2 reads FQNEAQ (reference sequence).

By share, this clone ranks as medium-sized. The rearrangement uses TRBV7-9 and TRBJ1-4, with a possible D match to TRBD1 (5 bases). Germline lookup yields CDR1 SEHNR and CDR2 FQNEAQ (reference sequence). This CDR3 region has 15 residues. Deletions cut 7 bases from V and 7 bases from J, with 19 bases between. The CDR3: CASTPIAGTTEKLFF. In nucleotides, the CDR3 is TGTGCCAGCACCCCAATCGCAGGGACGACTGAAAAACTGTTTTTT.

This sequence joins TRBV19 and TRBJ1-3; no firm D call. CDR1 and CDR2 from the germline V gene are LNHDA and SQIVND (reference sequence). This CDR3 has 18 residues. V was shortened by 1 base and J by 0 bases, with 16 bases between the two germline ends. The DNA for the CDR3 is TGTGCCAGTAGTATAGTTTCAGCCCAATCCCTCTCTGGAAACACCATATATTTT. Translating gives CASSIVSAQSLSGNTIYF. The variable domain in full, completed from reference TRBV19 and TRBJ1-3, reads DGGITQSPKYLFRKEGQNVTLSCEQNLNHDAMYWYRQDPGQGLRLIYYSQIVNDFQKGDIAEGYSVSREKKESFPLTVTSAQKNPTAFYLCASSIVSAQSLSGNTIYFGEGSWLTVV.

V usage is TRBV4-3 and J usage is TRBJ2-6; D may be TRBD1 (5 bases). Germline-derived CDR1 and CDR2 are LGHNA and YSLEER. The CDR3 is made up of 19 amino acids. Trimming took 0 bases from V and 2 from J, leaving 17 bases between them. The CDR3 spells CASSQDRTLTSAGANVLTF. The CDR3 nucleotides read TGCGCCAGCAGCCAAGACCGGACACTTACTTCCGCTGGGGCCAACGTCCTGACTTTC.

The CDR3: CASSRGGIGTFISGANVLTF. In DNA form, the CDR3 reads TGTGCCAGCAGCCGAGGCGGGATCGGGACTTTTATTTCTGGGGCCAACGTCCTGACTTTC. This chain uses TRBV6-6 with TRBJ2-6; D is possibly TRBD2 (6 bases). The CDR3 is made up of 20 amino acids. Germline V gives CDR1 MNHNY, CDR2 SVGAGI (reference sequence). V gave up 6 bases and J gave up 1 base, with 25 bases separating them.

The rearrangement joins TRBV7-2 to TRBJ2-2; 10 bases are a match to TRBD2. Germline assignment: CDR1 SGHTA and CDR2 FQGNSA. CDR3 size: 15 residues. With 5 bases clipped from V and 6 bases from J, the junction kept 6 bases outside the gene matches. CDR3 DNA sequence: TGTGCCAGCAGCGCCCTAGCGGGGGCACCCGGGGAGCTGTTTTTT. This codes for CASSALAGAPGELFF.

The chain has TRBV5-5 and TRBJ2-7, with D perhaps given as TRBD1 or TRBD2 (5 bases each). The V end lost 5 bases, the J end lost 7 bases, and 13 bases lay between the germline ends. CDR1 and CDR2 from the germline V gene are SGHKS and YYEKEE (reference sequence). The CDR3 is 12 residues long. The CDR3: CASSSLGVEQYF. CDR3 nucleotides: TGTGCCAGCAGTTCCTTGGGGGTTGAGCAGTACTTC.

This clone showed up just once. The V call is TRBV19, the J call TRBJ2-6, with D perhaps matching TRBD2 (6 bases). There are 15 residues in the CDR3. The germline CDR1 and CDR2 sequences are LNHDA and SQIVND (reference sequence). Trimming pared 9 bases from V and 3 bases from J, leaving 15 bases between. CDR3 nucleotides: TGTGCCAGCCTGATCAGGCGGGGTGGGGCCAACGTCCTGACTTTC. Encoded protein: CASLIRRGGANVLTF.

There are a few counts of this clone. The chain employs TRBV18 and TRBJ2-7; D is perhaps TRBD1 (7 bases). CDR1 and CDR2 (germline): KGHSH, LQKENI. Trimming stripped 1 base from V and 4 bases from J, with 14 bases between. The CDR3 loop spans 15 amino acids. CDR3 loop: CASSPHGQGGYEQYF. The CDR3 DNA reads as TGTGCCAGCTCACCACATGGGCAGGGGGGTTACGAGCAGTACTTC.

The V and J genes are TRBV6-1 and TRBJ2-1; 9 bases fit TRBD1. The CDR3 has 14 residues. The V segment lost 3 bases and the J segment 9 bases; nucleotides outside the gene matches: 6. Germline V gene lookup returns CDR1 MNHNS and CDR2 SASEGT. This CDR3 is CASSDPNRGPEQFF. CDR3 nucleotides: TGTGCCAGCAGTGATCCGAACAGGGGGCCTGAGCAGTTCTTC.

The chain couples TRBV3-1 (or the pseudogene TRBV3-2) to TRBJ2-7; the D is unclear. Germline CDR1 and CDR2: LGHDT and YNNKEL (reference sequence). CDR3 length: 11 amino acids. V lost 1 base to trimming and J lost 7 bases, with 5 bases between them. This CDR3 is CASSQGVEQYF. The CDR3 DNA reads TGTGCCAGCAGCCAAGGGGTGGAGCAGTACTTC.

The chain couples TRBV3-1 (or the pseudogene TRBV3-2) to TRBJ2-7, with D perhaps assigned TRBD1 or TRBD2 (5 bases each). The CDR3 runs 17 residues. V was clipped by 2 bases and J by 3 bases, with 20 bases between them. Germline V lookup: CDR1 LGHDT, CDR2 YNNKEL (reference sequence). This CDR3 is CASSQFPWRTSNYEQYF. The CDR3 DNA follows: TGTGCCAGCAGCCAATTTCCTTGGAGGACATCCAACTACGAGCAGTACTTC.

This chain connects TRBV19 to TRBJ2-1, with D possibly TRBD2 on 6 matching bases. With 4 bases removed from V and 2 bases from J, the gap between germline ends came to 12 bases. CDR3 size: 15 residues. CDR1 is LNHDA, CDR2 SQIVND, per germline (reference sequence). DNA for the CDR3: TGTGCCAGTAGTACGACGGGGGTAACCTACAATGAGCAGTTCTTC. Translation gives CASSTTGVTYNEQFF.

The rearrangement links TRBV12-3 or TRBV12-4 to TRBJ2-3; D is uncertain. V shed 3 bases and J shed 7 bases, with 8 bases lying between them. This CDR3 region has 12 residues. The CDR3: CASSFRVNTQYF. The CDR3 DNA follows: TGTGCCAGCAGTTTTAGGGTAAATACGCAGTATTTT.

The chain combines TRBV5-8 with TRBJ2-3; TRBD2 matches at 11 bases. Germline CDR1 SGHTS, CDR2 YDEGEE. V lost 0 bases, J lost 2 bases, and 8 bases stayed unmatched. This CDR3 has 18 amino acids. The CDR3 region is CASSLGEGTSGTTDTQYF. The CDR3 DNA reads as TGTGCCAGCAGCTTGGGCGAGGGGACTAGCGGCACCACAGATACGCAGTATTTT.

The genes are TRBV6-5 and TRBJ2-3; D is unresolved. This CDR3 has 15 amino acids. Germline V lookup: CDR1 MNHEY, CDR2 SVGAGI. Trimming pared 0 bases from V and 6 bases from J, leaving 13 bases between. This chain's CDR3 is CASSYSLLLRDTQYF. The CDR3 nucleotides read TGTGCCAGCAGTTACTCCCTCCTACTCCGCGATACGCAGTATTTT.

This clone was observed a few times. V is TRBV19 and J is TRBJ1-2; the D gene is possibly TRBD1 (5 bases). V was pared by 3 bases and J by 9 bases, with 20 bases between. Germline V gives CDR1 LNHDA, CDR2 SQIVND (reference sequence). The CDR3 totals 15 residues. In DNA form, the CDR3 reads TGTGCCAGTAGTATCAAGGGGACCGCAGGTGAGAGCTACACCTTC. This codes for CASSIKGTAGESYTF.

This rearrangement joins TRBV11-1 to TRBJ1-1, with 7 bases identical to TRBD1. V trimming: 1 base; J trimming: 9 bases; junction bases outside the gene matches: 11. The CDR3 runs 15 residues. Germline V lookup: CDR1 SGHAT, CDR2 FQDESV (reference sequence). The CDR3 bases are TGTGCCAGCAGCTTAGAGACCCGGGACAGAGCCAAAGCTTTCTTT. Translated, it gives CASSLETRDRAKAFF. Combining the CDR3 with reference TRBV11-1 and TRBJ1-1 gives the whole variable domain EAEVAQSPRYKITEKSQAVAFWCDPISGHATLYWYRQILGQGPELLVQFQDESVVDDSQLPKDRFSAERLKGVDSTLKIQPAELGDSAMYLCASSLETRDRAKAFFGQGTRLTVV.